This T cell receptor beta chain was identified during a study of cytotoxic CD8 clonotypes in ibrutinib-treated CLL. In the case of this clone: No antigen is known for it.

Method: immunoSEQ multiplex PCR; TCRdb's copy keeps in-frame clones and lacks some. The sample carries approximately 120,000 clones, roughly 60% recorded once. Regarding the study as a whole: Elevated clonality accompanied ibrutinib response, with a return toward baseline values at progression. Measured clonality at baseline was greater than in age-matched healthy donors and tracked with circulating CD8+ T-cell counts.

This receptor was obtained from a human donor with chronic lymphocytic leukemia. The sample in question was PBMCs, obtained after 24 months of ibrutinib treatment.

The CDR3 bases are TGTGCCAGCAGCCGGACTGGAAACAATGAGCAGTTCTTC. It is translated as CASSRTGNNEQFF. V and J are TRBV11-3 and TRBJ2-1; possibly TRBD2 for D (5 bases). Trimming cost V 5 bases and J 5 bases, with 10 bases left between them. The CDR3 is 13 amino acids. Germline V gene lookup returns CDR1 SGHNT and CDR2 YENEEA.